This TCR beta chain was captured in a study of cytomegalovirus exposure and HLA in healthy donors. On this clone: What it recognizes is unknown.

Findings and limits, study-wide: Rare TCR sequences dominated, though some public TCRs recurred in many donors.

Trimming stripped 6 bases from V and 0 bases from J, with 15 bases between. Germline V gene data show CDR1 as MNHNY and CDR2 as SVGAGI (reference sequence). The CDR3 is 15 residues long. Primers: 60 Vbeta forward and 13 Jbeta reverse. As processed by the authors: A later analysis counted around 74 million unique TCR beta chains, around 11 million shared. Here immunoSEQ multiplex PCR was the method, and the copy in TCRdb shows in-frame clones only, minus some. That table supplies the V and J calls and clone size; D and trimming were determined from the DNA. The table shows about 120,000 clones, with roughly four fifths occurring only once.

The sequencing sample was made of PBMCs. V usage is TRBV6-6 and J usage is TRBJ2-7, with TRBD1 as a possible D gene (6 bases). This TCR derives from a male donor in good health and CMV-seropositive. The CDR3 loop reads CASSPIIQGSYEQYF. The CDR3 DNA reads TGTGCCAGCAGCCCGATTATACAGGGCTCCTACGAGCAGTACTTC.